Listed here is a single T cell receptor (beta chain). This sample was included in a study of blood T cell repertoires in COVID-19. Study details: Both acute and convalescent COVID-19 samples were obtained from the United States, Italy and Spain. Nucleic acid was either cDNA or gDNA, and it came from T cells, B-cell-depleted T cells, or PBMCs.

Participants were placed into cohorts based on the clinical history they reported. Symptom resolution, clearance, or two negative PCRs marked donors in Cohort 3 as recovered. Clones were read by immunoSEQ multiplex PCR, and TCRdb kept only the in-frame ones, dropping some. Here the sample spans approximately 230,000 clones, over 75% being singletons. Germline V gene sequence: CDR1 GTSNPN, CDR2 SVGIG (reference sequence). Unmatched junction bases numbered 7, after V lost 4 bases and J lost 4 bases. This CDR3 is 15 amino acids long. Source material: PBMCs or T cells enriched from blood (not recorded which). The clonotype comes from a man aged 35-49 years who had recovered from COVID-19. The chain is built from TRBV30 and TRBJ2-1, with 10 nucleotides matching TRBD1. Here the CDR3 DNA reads TGTGCCTGGAATGTTGGACAGGGGGGATACAATGAGCAGTTCTTC. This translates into CAWNVGQGGYNEQFF. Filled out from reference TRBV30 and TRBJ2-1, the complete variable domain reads SQTIHQWPATLVQPVGSPLSLECTVEGTSNPNLYWYRQAAGRGLQLLFYSVGIGQISSEVPQNLSASRPQDRQFILSSKKLLLSDSGFYLCAWNVGQGGYNEQFFGPGTRLTVL.